The 2 T cell receptor beta chains below all came from one sample that was sequenced in a study of blood T cells in healthy people across ages. A second PCR, run for roughly 7 to 12 cycles, used a sample-barcoded 5' primer plus a J-beta primer mix. TCRdb ran MiXCR on the 5' RACE reads and lists one entry per CDR3 protein. The sample consists of some 1.5 million distinct CDR3 sequences, roughly 30% of them appearing once. Sequencing used blood. These receptors were collected from a woman aged 25 to 45 in good health.

V and J are TRBV10-3 and TRBJ2-5; a possible D gene is TRBD1 (6 bases). V shed 0 bases and J shed 1 base, with 6 bases lying between them. Germline loops: CDR1 ENHRY, CDR2 SYGVKD. The CDR3 covers 14 residues. CDR3 DNA sequence: TGTGCCATCAGTGAGTCGGGGGCCCAAGAGACCCAGTACTTC. As protein: CAISESGAQETQYF.

This sequence joins TRBV7-2 and TRBJ2-1; the match to TRBD2 covers 10 bases. CDR3 length equals 17 residues. With V trimmed by 7 bases and J by 0 bases, 9 bases remained unmatched. The germline V gene has CDR1 SGHTA and CDR2 FQGNSA. CDR3 protein: CASIRTGTSDSYNEQFF. The CDR3 nucleotides are TGTGCCAGCATCCGCACCGGGACTAGCGACTCCTACAATGAGCAGTTCTTC.